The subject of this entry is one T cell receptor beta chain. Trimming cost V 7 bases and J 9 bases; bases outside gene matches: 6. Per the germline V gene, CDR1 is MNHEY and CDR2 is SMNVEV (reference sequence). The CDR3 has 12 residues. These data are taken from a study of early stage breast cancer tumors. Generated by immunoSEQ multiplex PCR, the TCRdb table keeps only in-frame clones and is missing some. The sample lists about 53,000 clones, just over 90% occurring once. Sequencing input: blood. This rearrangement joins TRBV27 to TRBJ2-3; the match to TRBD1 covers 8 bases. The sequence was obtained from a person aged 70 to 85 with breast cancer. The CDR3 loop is CASNSQGDTQYF. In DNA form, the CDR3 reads TGTGCCAGCAACTCACAGGGGGACACGCAGTATTTT.